This T cell receptor beta chain was obtained from a study of human T cells and chemical hapten exposure (TCRdb year 2021). Context from the whole study: Libraries were combined into a pool for sequencing, and differences in TCR yield between samples came mainly from small differences in library volumes within the pool. This study followed changes in the peripheral blood TCR repertoire in vivo during primary and secondary sensitization of alopecia patients to the hapten diphenylcyclopropenone (DPC). Both TCR alpha and TCR beta chains were sequenced from each blood RNA sample.

This clonotype was seen at least ten times. It lacks a known antigen. Base-call qualities are not available, and no considerably larger clone is one nucleotide away. Library preparation was by RACE. Sequencing was performed on a NextSeq 500. During library preparation, unique molecular identifiers were attached to individual cDNA molecules so that TCRs could be counted quantitatively and reproducibly. Regarding the original processing steps: A median of around 100,000 TCRs per sample was observed, with a range of 23,224 to 690,600. V, J and CDR3 annotation of the TCR reads was carried out using the Decombinator software suite. Every sample was subsampled to the same number of TCRs (28,000) for the PS versus PT1 abundance plots. Expanded TCRs were defined as absent before sensitization and observed at least eight times at the 2-week time point. The public sequencing data were trimmed at Q25 with fastp and processed into clonotypes with MiXCR by TCRdb, which kept only in-frame beta chains. Entries that share a CDR3 protein sequence are merged under the most common genes and DNA. For this entry, the V and J calls and clone size follow TCRdb and not the study's own pipeline. The sample includes fewer than 100,000 distinct CDR3 sequences, with about 8.6% observed a single time. In total, the top ten clones hold 1.5% to 2% of the sample.

Sample time point, as interpreted from the label and publication: healthy volunteer bleed at 6 weeks. Total RNA was extracted from unfractionated whole blood that had been collected in Tempus Blood RNA tubes. About 5 healthy volunteers acted as controls for TCR sequencing and had blood drawn at day 0, 2 weeks and 6 weeks. There are 16 amino acids in the CDR3, from cysteine to phenylalanine inclusive. Of all the DNA, just the CDR3 is kept, 48 bases in frame from base 1. From the germline V gene (reference sequence), CDR1 is DFQATT and CDR2 is SNEGSKA. Trimming costs V 1 base and J 0 bases, and their ends lie 13 bases apart. Points the paper makes about the study in general: Repeated subsampling changed both the strength of the expansion versus patch-test correlation and the threshold at which that correlation became significant. DPC sensitization did not change how many TCRs were above 1 in 1000 frequency, and no evidence was found of alterations in global repertoire structure.

Material for sequencing was whole blood. This TCR derives from a female donor in good health. Some clones in this sample may be carry-over from other donors' samples. The sequence joins TRBV20-1 to TRBJ1-5; TRBD1 could be the D gene, as 6 bases match. The bases read TGCAGTGCTAGAGTTCGAAACAGGGTTAGCAATCAGCCCCAGCATTTT. This is translated as CSARVRNRVSNQPQHF.